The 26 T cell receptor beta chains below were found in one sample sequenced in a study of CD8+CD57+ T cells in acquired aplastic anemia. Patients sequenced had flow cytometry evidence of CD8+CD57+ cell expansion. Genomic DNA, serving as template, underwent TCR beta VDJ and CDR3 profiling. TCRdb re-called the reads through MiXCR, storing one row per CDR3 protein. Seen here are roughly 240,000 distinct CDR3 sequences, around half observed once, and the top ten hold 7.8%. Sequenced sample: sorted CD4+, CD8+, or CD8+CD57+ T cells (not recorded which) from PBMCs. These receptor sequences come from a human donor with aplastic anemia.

This chain's CDR3 is CASKGTSGGTDTQYF. The DNA of the CDR3 is TGTGCCAGCAAGGGGACTAGCGGGGGCACAGATACGCAGTATTTT. The chain is built from TRBV2 and TRBJ2-3; 13 bases fit TRBD2. CDR1 and CDR2 (germline): SNHLY, FYNNEI. The length of the CDR3 is 15 residues. V was pared by 7 bases and J by 1 base, with 2 bases of the junction left unmatched.

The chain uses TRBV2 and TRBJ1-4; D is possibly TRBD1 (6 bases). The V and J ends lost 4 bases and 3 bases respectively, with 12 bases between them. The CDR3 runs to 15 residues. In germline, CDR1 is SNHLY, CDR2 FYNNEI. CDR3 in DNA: TGTGCCAGCAGTGGTCGTGGGGGGCCTAATGAAAAACTGTTTTTT. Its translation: CASSGRGGPNEKLFF.

The CDR3 region is CASSRRGAVTETQHF. CDR3 sequence (DNA): TGTGCCAGCAGCCGCCGTGGGGCAGTAACGGAGACCCAGCATTTT. This chain connects TRBV7-6 to TRBJ1-5; a weak D match, TRBD1 (5 bases). The CDR3 covers 15 residues. Trimming left V 5 bases short and J 11 bases short, with 22 bases between. Germline CDR1 is SGHVS and CDR2 is FNYEAQ.

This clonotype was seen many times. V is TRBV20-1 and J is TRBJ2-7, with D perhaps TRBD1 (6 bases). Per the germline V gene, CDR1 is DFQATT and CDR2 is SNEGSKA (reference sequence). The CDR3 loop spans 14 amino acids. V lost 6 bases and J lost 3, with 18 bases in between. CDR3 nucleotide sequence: TGCAGTGCGATTAAAGCAGGGGCGTACTACGAGCAGTACTTC. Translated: CSAIKAGAYYEQYF.

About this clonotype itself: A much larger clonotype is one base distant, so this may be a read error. CDR3: CASSEYPVPSSYNSPLHF. In DNA, the CDR3 is TGTGCCAGCAGTGAATATCCAGTCCCGAGCTCCTATAATTCACCCCTCCACTTT. J is TRBJ1-6 and V is TRBV25-1; D is unresolved. Germline V gene sequence: CDR1 MGHDK, CDR2 SYGVNS. This CDR3 comprises 18 residues. Deletions cut 0 bases from V and 0 bases from J, with 12 bases between.

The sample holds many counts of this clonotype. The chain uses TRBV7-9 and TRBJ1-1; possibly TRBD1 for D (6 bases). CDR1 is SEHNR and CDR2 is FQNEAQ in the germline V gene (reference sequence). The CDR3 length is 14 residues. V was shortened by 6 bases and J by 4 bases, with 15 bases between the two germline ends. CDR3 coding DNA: TGTGCCAGCAGTCGCGGGGGCTTCGGCACTGAAGCTTTCTTT. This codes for CASSRGGFGTEAFF.

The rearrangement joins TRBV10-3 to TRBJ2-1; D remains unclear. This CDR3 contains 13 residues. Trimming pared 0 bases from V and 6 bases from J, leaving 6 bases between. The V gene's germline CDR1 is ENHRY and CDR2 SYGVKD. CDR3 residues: CAISESVGNEQFF. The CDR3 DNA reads TGTGCCATCAGTGAGTCTGTGGGCAATGAGCAGTTCTTC.

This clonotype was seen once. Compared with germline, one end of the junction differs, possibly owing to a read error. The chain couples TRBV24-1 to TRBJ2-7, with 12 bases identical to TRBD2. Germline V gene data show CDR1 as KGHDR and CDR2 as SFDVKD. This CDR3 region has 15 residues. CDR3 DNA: TGTGCCACCAGTGGCCGACTAGCGGGAGACTACGAGCGGTACTTC. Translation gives CATSGRLAGDYERYF.

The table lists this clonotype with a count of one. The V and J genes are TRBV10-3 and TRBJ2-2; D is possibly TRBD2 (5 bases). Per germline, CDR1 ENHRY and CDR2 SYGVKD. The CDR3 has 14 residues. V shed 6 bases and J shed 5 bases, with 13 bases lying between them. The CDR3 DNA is TGTGCCATCAGGCCACTGGACTCTACCGGGGAGCTGTTTTTT. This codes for CAIRPLDSTGELFF.

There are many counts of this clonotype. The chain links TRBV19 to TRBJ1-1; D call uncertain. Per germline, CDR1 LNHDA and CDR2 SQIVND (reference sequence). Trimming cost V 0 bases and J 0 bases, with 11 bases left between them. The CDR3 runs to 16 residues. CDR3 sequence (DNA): TGTGCCAGTAGTATAGATCGCCTTGGGATGAACACTGAAGCTTTCTTT. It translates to CASSIDRLGMNTEAFF.

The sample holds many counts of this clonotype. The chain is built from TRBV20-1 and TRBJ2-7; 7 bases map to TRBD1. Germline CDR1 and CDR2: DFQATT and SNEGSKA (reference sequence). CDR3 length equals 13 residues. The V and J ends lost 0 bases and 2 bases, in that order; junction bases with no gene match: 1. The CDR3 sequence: CSAREQGTYEQYF. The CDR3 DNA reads TGCAGTGCTAGAGAACAGGGGACCTACGAGCAGTACTTC.

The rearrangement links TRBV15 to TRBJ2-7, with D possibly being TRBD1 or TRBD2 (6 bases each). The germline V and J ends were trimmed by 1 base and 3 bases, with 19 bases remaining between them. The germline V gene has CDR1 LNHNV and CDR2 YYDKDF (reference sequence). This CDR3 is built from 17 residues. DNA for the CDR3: TGTGCCACCAGCAGAGGGGGGGCAGGGGCGGAGAACTACGAGCAGTACTTC. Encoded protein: CATSRGGAGAENYEQYF.

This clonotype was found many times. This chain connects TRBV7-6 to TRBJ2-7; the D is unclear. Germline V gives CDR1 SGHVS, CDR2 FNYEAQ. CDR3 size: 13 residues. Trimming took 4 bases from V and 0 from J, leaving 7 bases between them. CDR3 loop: CASSSQSSYEQYF. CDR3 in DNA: TGTGCCAGCAGCTCACAGAGCTCCTACGAGCAGTACTTC.

The CDR3 DNA sequence: TGTGCCAGCAGTGGGGGTAGGACAGGGGGCGCGGGCTACACCTTC. Protein: CASSGGRTGGAGYTF. V usage is TRBV6-4 and J usage is TRBJ1-2; 11 nucleotides align to TRBD1. The length of the CDR3 is 15 residues. The V and J ends lost 4 bases and 8 bases, in that order; junction bases with no gene match: 9. Germline lookup yields CDR1 MRHNA and CDR2 SNTAGT.

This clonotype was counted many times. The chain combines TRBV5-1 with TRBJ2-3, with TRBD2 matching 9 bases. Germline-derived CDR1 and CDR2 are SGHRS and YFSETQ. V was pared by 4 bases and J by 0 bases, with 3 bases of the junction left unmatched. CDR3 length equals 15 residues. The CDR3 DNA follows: TGCGCCAGCAGCATTACTAGCGGGAGCACAGATACGCAGTATTTT. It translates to CASSITSGSTDTQYF.

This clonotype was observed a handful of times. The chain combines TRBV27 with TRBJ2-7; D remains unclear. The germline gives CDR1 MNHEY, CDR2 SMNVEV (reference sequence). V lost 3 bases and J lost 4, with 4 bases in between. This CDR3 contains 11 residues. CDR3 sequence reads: CASSFRYEQYF. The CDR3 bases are TGTGCCAGCAGTTTTAGGTACGAGCAGTACTTC.

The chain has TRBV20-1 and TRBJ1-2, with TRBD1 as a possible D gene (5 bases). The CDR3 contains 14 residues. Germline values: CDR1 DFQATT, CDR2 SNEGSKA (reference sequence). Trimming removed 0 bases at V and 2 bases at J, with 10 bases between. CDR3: CSARDVQGNYGYTF. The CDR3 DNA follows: TGCAGTGCTAGAGATGTTCAGGGAAACTATGGCTACACCTTC.

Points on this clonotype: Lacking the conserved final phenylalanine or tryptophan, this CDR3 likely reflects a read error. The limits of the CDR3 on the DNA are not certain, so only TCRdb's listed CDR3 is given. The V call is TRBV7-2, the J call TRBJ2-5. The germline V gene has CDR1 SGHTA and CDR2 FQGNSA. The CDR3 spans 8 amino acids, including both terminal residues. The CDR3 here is CASSLTTS.

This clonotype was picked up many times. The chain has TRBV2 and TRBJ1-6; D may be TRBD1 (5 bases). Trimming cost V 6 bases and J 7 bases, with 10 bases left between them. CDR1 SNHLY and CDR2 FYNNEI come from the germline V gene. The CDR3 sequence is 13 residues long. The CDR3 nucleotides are TGTGCCAGCAGGGGATGGGGGAATTCACCCCTCCACTTT. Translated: CASRGWGNSPLHF.

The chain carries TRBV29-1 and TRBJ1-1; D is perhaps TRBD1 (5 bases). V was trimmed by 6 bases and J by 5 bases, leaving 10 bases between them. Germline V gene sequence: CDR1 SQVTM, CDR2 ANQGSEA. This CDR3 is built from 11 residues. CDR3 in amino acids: CSVSWGTEAFF. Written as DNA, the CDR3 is TGCAGCGTCTCATGGGGGACTGAAGCTTTCTTT.

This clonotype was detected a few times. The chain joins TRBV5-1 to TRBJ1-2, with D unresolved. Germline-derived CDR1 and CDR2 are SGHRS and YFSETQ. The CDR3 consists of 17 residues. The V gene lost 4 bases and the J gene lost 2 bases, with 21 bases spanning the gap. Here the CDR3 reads CASSQEPLGADNYGYTF. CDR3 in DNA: TGCGCCAGCAGCCAAGAACCCCTAGGAGCTGACAACTATGGCTACACCTTC. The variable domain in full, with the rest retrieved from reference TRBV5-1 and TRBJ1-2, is KAGVTQTPRYLIKTRGQQVTLSCSPISGHRSVSWYQQTPGQGLQFLFEYFSETQRNKGNFPGRFSGRQFSNSRSEMNVSTLELGDSALYLCASSQEPLGADNYGYTFGSGTRLTVV.

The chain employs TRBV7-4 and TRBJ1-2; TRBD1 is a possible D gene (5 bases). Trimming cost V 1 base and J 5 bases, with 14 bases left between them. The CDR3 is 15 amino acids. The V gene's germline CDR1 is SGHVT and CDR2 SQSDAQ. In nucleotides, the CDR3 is TGTGCCAGCAGCTTAGGCTCCAGGGCGGGTTATGGCTACACCTTC. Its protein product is CASSLGSRAGYGYTF.

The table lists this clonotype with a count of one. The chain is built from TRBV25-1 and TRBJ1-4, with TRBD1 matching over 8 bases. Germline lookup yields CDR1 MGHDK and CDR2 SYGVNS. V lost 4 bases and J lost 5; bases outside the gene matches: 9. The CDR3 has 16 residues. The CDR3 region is CASSGAKTGANEKLFF. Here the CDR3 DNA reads TGTGCCAGCAGTGGAGCTAAGACAGGGGCGAATGAAAAACTGTTTTTT.

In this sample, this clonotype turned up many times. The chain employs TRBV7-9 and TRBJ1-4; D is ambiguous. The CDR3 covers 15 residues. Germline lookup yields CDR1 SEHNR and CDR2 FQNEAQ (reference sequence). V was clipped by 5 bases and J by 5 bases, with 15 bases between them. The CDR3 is CASSLPRRGNEKLFF. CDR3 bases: TGTGCCAGCAGCCTTCCAAGACGGGGAAATGAAAAACTGTTTTTT.

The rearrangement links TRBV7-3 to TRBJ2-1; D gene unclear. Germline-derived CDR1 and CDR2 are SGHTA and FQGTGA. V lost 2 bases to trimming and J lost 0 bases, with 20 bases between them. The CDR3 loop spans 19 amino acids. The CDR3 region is CASSLGLGGSSSSYNEQFF. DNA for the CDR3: TGTGCCAGCAGCTTAGGATTGGGCGGTTCCAGTAGCTCCTACAATGAGCAGTTCTTC.

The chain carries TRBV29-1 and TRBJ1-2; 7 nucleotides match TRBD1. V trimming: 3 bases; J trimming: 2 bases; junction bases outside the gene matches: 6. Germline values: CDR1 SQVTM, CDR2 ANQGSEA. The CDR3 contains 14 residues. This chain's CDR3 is CSVEGRGRNYGYTF. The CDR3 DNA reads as TGCAGCGTTGAGGGTAGGGGGCGAAACTATGGCTACACCTTC.